The clone carrying this TCR beta chain occurred a few times. Its antigen is not identified. The data were obtained in a study of CD8 T cells in ankylosing spondylitis. Molecular-barcoded quantitative 5'-RACE produced these TCR beta libraries. One entry per CDR3 protein, called by TCRdb with MiXCR from the 5' RACE reads. The table has about 480,000 distinct CDR3 sequences, 17% seen once. The germline gives CDR1 SNHLY, CDR2 FYNNEI. Losses at the gene ends were 3 bases for V and 1 base for J; bases not matched to a gene: 3. The CDR3 is 15 residues long. Study-level findings and limits: Blood from ankylosing spondylitis patients appeared to carry a characteristic eight-variant TCR beta motif. Some of these motif variants have turned up before, in reports on reactive arthritis synovial fluid and blood. Researchers reportedly found disease-linked clones significantly enriched in matched ankylosing spondylitis synovial fluid. The authors found the disease-linked clones to be CD8+ and relatively rare in peripheral blood.

Sequencing input: blood, either unsorted or a sorted T cell fraction (not recorded which). This rearrangement joins TRBV2 to TRBJ2-3; 8 bases agree with TRBD2. The TCR originated in a male donor with ankylosing spondylitis. CDR3 residues: CASSDLLAGTDTQYF. The CDR3 DNA reads as TGTGCCAGCAGTGATTTACTAGCGGGCACAGATACGCAGTATTTT. Full variable domain (rest looked up from reference TRBV2 and TRBJ2-3): EPEVTQTPSHQVTQMGQEVILRCVPISNHLYFYWYRQILGQKVEFLVSFYNNEISEKSEIFDDQFSVERPDGSNFTLKIRSTKLEDSAMYFCASSDLLAGTDTQYFGPGTRLTVL.